One TCR beta chain is described in this entry. The data were taken from a study of shared T cell receptors in the human thymus. Assay: immunoSEQ multiplex PCR; the TCRdb copy retains only in-frame clones and omits some. Of some 720,000 clones detected, around 89% appear once; the ten largest clones hold approximately 0.01%. The CDR3 consists of 14 residues. V was pared by 3 bases and J by 6 bases, with 6 bases of the junction left unmatched. Per the germline V gene, CDR1 is SGDLS and CDR2 is YYNGEE. These data are also associated with another study on human thymus T cells.

The sample was thymocytes. The origin of this receptor is a boy under two years old with a congenital heart defect. This sequence joins TRBV9 and TRBJ2-7, with 10 bases fitting TRBD2. CDR3 coding DNA: TGTGCCAGCAGCGCGAGCGGGAGGGTTTCCGAGCAGTACTTC. Its translation is CASSASGRVSEQYF.